Listed below are T cell receptor beta chains from one sample, sequenced in a study of post-analysis software for immune sequencing data. TCRdb fed the PCR reads into MiXCR, producing one record per CDR3 protein. This table has about 680,000 distinct CDR3 sequences, 59% appearing once. Material for sequencing was blood. The receptors come from a girl aged 2 to 10 with multiple sclerosis. Both conserved end residues are part of each CDR3. The order of the fields is clone size, J gene, V gene, D gene, CDR3 protein, CDR3 DNA. A D gene is named only where the DNA matches it firmly. Size is stated for part of the rows, as once, few or many counts, or as a class when the clone is expanded.

. TRBJ1-1 TRBV5-5 . CASSLDSQNTEAFF TGTGCCAGCAGCTTGGACAGCCAGAACACTGAAGCTTTCTTT
. TRBJ1-2 TRBV12-3/TRBV12-4 . CASSLQQSDGYTF TGTGCCAGCAGTTTACAACAGTCGGATGGCTACACCTTC
. TRBJ1-1 TRBV7-8 . CASGWENTEAFF TGTGCCAGCGGCTGGGAGAACACTGAAGCTTTCTTT
. TRBJ1-1 TRBV3-1 TRBD1 CASSQDPRGRTEAFF TGTGCCAGCAGCCAAGACCCCAGGGGGCGGACTGAAGCTTTCTTT
few TRBJ2-1 TRBV5-6 . CASSLDRFSSYNEQFF TGTGCCAGCAGCTTGGACAGATTCAGCTCCTACAATGAGCAGTTCTTC
. TRBJ1-2 TRBV25-1 . CASSDWTADDYGYTF TGTGCCAGCAGTGATTGGACCGCCGACGACTATGGCTACACCTTC
. TRBJ1-2 TRBV12-3/TRBV12-4 . CASSPQDFANYGYTF TGTGCCAGCAGTCCACAGGATTTCGCTAACTATGGCTACACCTTC
. TRBJ2-7 TRBV20-1 . CSVPRGDEQYF TGCAGTGTCCCAAGGGGAGACGAGCAGTACTTC
. TRBJ2-1 TRBV7-9 TRBD2 CASSFGLAGTRYNEQFF TGTGCCAGCAGCTTTGGACTAGCGGGGACCCGTTACAATGAGCAGTTCTTC
few TRBJ2-3 TRBV30 TRBD2 CAWSELAGNTDTQYF TGTGCCTGGAGTGAACTAGCGGGGAACACAGATACGCAGTATTTT
. TRBJ2-4 TRBV12-3/TRBV12-4 . CASSLMGWNIQYF TGTGCCAGCAGTTTAATGGGATGGAACATTCAGTACTTC
few TRBJ2-1 TRBV10-3 TRBD1 CAISDDREKVDEQFF TGTGCCATCAGTGACGACAGGGAGAAAGTCGATGAGCAGTTCTTC
. TRBJ2-2 TRBV6-1 TRBD1 CASEGQGFSGGELFF TGTGCCAGCGAGGGACAGGGGTTTAGCGGCGGGGAGCTGTTTTTT
few TRBJ1-1 TRBV6-1 . CASSGGRASTEAFF TGTGCCAGCAGTGGTGGACGGGCCTCCACCGAAGCTTTCTTT
. TRBJ2-7 TRBV15 . CATSEYQGAYEQYF TGTGCCACCAGCGAATATCAGGGAGCCTACGAGCAGTACTTC
. TRBJ2-3 TRBV7-8 . CASSLTGFTDTQYF TGTGCCAGCAGTTTAACAGGGTTCACAGATACGCAGTATTTT
. TRBJ1-2 TRBV6-2/TRBV6-3 . CASPRTAKTASYGYTF TGTGCCAGCCCCAGGACCGCAAAGACAGCCTCCTATGGCTACACCTTC
. TRBJ2-3 TRBV9 TRBD2 CASSPLAGGNTDTQYF TGTGCCAGCAGCCCACTAGCGGGGGGAAACACAGATACGCAGTATTTT
once TRBJ2-7 TRBV20-1 TRBD2 CSAPLAGTYEQYF TGCAGTGCCCCCCTAGCGGGAACGTACGAGCAGTACTTC
few TRBJ2-5 TRBV29-1 . CSGLYRVQETQYF TGCAGCGGCCTGTACAGGGTACAAGAGACCCAGTACTTC
. TRBJ2-6 TRBV12-3/TRBV12-4 TRBD2 CASSSKRDGANVLTF TGTGCCAGCAGTTCTAAGCGGGATGGGGCCAACGTCCTGACTTTC
. TRBJ2-4 TRBV5-1 . CASSRIPGSSNIQYF TGCGCCAGCAGCCGTATCCCGGGAAGCAGCAACATTCAGTACTTC
. TRBJ1-1 TRBV29-1 . CSVGGFRHTEAFF TGCAGCGTCGGGGGGTTCCGCCACACTGAAGCTTTCTTT
few TRBJ2-7 TRBV29-1 TRBD1 CSVAPDRGMIEQYF TGCAGCGTTGCGCCGGACAGGGGGATGATCGAGCAGTACTTC
. TRBJ1-2 TRBV4-3 TRBD1 CASSRGQETNYGYTF TGCGCCAGCAGCCGGGGACAGGAGACTAACTATGGCTACACCTTC
. TRBJ1-2 TRBV10-3 . CAISESRDAGYTF TGTGCCATCAGTGAGTCGCGGGACGCAGGCTACACCTTC
. TRBJ2-3 TRBV15 TRBD2 CATSRVGIAGGPGDTQYF TGTGCCACCAGCAGAGTAGGAATAGCGGGAGGGCCGGGGGATACGCAGTATTTT
. TRBJ2-1 TRBV7-8 TRBD2 CASIHRETSSYEQFF TGTGCCAGCATCCATAGGGAGACTAGCTCGTATGAGCAGTTCTTC
. TRBJ2-6 TRBV27 . CASSPSEGANVLTF TGTGCCAGCAGTCCCTCCGAGGGGGCCAACGTCCTGACTTTC
. TRBJ2-5 TRBV20-1 . CSARDRGTQYF TGCAGTGCTAGAGATAGGGGGACCCAGTACTTC
. TRBJ2-5 TRBV12-3/TRBV12-4 . CASSHLMGSGRETQYF TGTGCCAGCAGCCACCTTATGGGGTCAGGGCGAGAGACCCAGTACTTC
. TRBJ2-1 TRBV5-6 TRBD2 CASSSSGRAFYNEQFF TGTGCCAGCAGCTCAAGCGGGAGGGCCTTCTACAATGAGCAGTTCTTC
. TRBJ1-2 TRBV6-2/TRBV6-3 . CASSYSGSNGYTF TGTGCCAGCAGTTATTCAGGGAGCAATGGCTACACCTTC
. TRBJ2-3 TRBV7-2 TRBD2 CASSPRGDRGGSQYF TGTGCCAGCAGCCCCCGAGGAGATCGGGGGGGCTCGCAGTATTTT
few TRBJ2-3 TRBV7-2 . CASSQTTDTQYF TGTGCCAGCAGCCAGACCACAGATACGCAGTATTTT
few TRBJ2-7 TRBV29-1 TRBD1 CSAGTGAYEQYF TGCAGCGCGGGGACAGGGGCGTACGAGCAGTACTTC
. TRBJ2-5 TRBV12-3/TRBV12-4 TRBD2 CASQSRGPGGRSQETQYF TGTGCCAGCCAATCCAGGGGTCCGGGCGGGAGGTCCCAGGAGACCCAGTACTTC
. TRBJ1-1 TRBV11-2 . CASSLGILGRPDTEAFF TGTGCCAGCAGCTTAGGCATCCTGGGACGGCCGGACACTGAAGCTTTCTTT
once TRBJ2-3 TRBV29-1 . CSVAQGGDTQYF TGCAGCGTGGCCCAGGGCGGAGATACGCAGTATTTT
few TRBJ2-7 TRBV5-5 TRBD2 CASSHLAGEVYEQYF TGTGCCAGCAGCCACTTAGCGGGAGAAGTCTACGAGCAGTACTTC
. TRBJ2-1 TRBV6-2/TRBV6-3 . CASSSTGKLRANEQFF TGTGCCAGCAGTTCGACCGGGAAACTACGGGCCAATGAGCAGTTCTTC
few TRBJ2-1 TRBV10-3 TRBD2 CAISESGGSGNEQFF TGTGCCATCAGTGAGTCGGGCGGGAGCGGGAATGAGCAGTTCTTC
. TRBJ1-2 TRBV12-3/TRBV12-4 . CASGIQGGGGYTF TGTGCCAGCGGTATACAGGGCGGGGGTGGCTACACCTTC
. TRBJ2-3 TRBV7-6 . CASGITASTDTQYF TGTGCCAGCGGAATTACTGCCAGCACAGATACGCAGTATTTT
. TRBJ2-1 TRBV10-3 TRBD1 CAISERQGQNNEQFF TGTGCCATCAGTGAGCGACAGGGACAAAACAATGAGCAGTTCTTC
. TRBJ2-3 TRBV5-1 TRBD1 CASSLGRDRVADTQYF TGCGCCAGCAGCTTGGGTCGGGACAGGGTTGCAGATACGCAGTATTTT
few TRBJ1-2 TRBV24-1 . CATSDGSGANYGYTF TGTGCCACCAGTGATGGATCAGGAGCTAACTATGGCTACACCTTC
. TRBJ1-4 TRBV6-5 . CASSYPILNEKLFF TGTGCCAGCAGTTACCCAATCCTTAATGAAAAACTGTTTTTT
. TRBJ2-3 TRBV28 TRBD1 CASSLTGDHTDTQYF TGTGCCAGCAGTCTAACAGGGGACCACACAGATACGCAGTATTTT
. TRBJ1-5 TRBV4-1 TRBD1 CASSQTGTGLGQPQHF TGCGCCAGCAGCCAGACCGGGACAGGGTTGGGGCAGCCCCAGCATTTT